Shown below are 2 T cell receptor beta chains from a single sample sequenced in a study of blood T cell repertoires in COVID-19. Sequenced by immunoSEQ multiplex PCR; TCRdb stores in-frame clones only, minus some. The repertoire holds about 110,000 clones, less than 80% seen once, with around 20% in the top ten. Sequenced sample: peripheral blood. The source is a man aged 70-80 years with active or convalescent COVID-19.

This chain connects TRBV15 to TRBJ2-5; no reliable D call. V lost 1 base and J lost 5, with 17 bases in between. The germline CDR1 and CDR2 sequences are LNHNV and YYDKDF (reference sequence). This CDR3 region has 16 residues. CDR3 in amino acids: CATSRGGASVGETQYF. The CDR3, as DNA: TGTGCCACCAGCAGAGGTGGAGCCTCCGTCGGGGAGACCCAGTACTTC. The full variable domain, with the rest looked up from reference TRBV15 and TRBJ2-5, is DAMVIQNPRYQVTQFGKPVTLSCSQTLNHNVMYWYQQKSSQAPKLLFHYYDKDFNNEADTPDNFQSRRPNTSFCFLDIRSPGLGDTAMYLCATSRGGASVGETQYFGPGTRLLVL.

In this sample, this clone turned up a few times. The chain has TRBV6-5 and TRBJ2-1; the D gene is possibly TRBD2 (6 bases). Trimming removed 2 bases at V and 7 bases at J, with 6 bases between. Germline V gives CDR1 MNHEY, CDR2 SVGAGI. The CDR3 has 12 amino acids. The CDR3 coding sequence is TGTGCCAGCAGTTACCGGGGGAATGAGCAGTTCTTC. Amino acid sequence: CASSYRGNEQFF.